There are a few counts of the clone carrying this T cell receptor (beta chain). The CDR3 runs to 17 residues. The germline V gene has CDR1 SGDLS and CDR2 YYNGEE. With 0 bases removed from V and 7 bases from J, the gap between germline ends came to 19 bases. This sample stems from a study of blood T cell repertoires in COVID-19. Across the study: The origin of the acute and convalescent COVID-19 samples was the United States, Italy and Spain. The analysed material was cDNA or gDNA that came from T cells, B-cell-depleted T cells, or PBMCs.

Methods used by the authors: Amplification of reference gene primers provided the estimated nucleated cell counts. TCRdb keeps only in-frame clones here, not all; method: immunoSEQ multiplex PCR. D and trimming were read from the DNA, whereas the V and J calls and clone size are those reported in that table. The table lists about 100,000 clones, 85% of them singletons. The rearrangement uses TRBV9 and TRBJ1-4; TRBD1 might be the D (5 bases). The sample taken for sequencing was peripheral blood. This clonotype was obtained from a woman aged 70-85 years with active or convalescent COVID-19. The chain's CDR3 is CASSVARDGVGGEKLFF. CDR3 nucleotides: TGTGCCAGCAGCGTAGCCAGGGACGGGGTCGGGGGTGAAAAACTGTTTTTT.